This section outlines one T cell receptor beta chain sequence together with its context. The sample is drawn from a study of blood T cell repertoires in COVID-19. In the original processing: Nucleated cell counts were estimated from reference gene primer amplification. Profiling relied on immunoSEQ multiplex PCR, and the TCRdb table lists in-frame clones only, not all of them. Clonal size and the V and J genes are those of that table, whereas D and trimming came from the DNA. The sample includes roughly 190,000 clones, about 89% of them seen just once. V trimming: 7 bases; J trimming: 4 bases; junction bases outside the gene matches: 9. CDR1 is LNHDA and CDR2 is SQIVND in the germline V gene (reference sequence). The CDR3 totals 14 residues.

The source is a man aged 70-80 years with acute or convalescent COVID-19. The sample comprised peripheral blood. V usage is TRBV19 and J usage is TRBJ1-1, with 7 positions matching TRBD1. The CDR3 bases are TGTGCCAGTATGAGGGGGCGCGAAGGCACTGAAGCTTTCTTT. It encodes CASMRGREGTEAFF. Using reference TRBV19 and TRBJ1-1 for the parts outside the CDR3, the full variable domain is DGGITQSPKYLFRKEGQNVTLSCEQNLNHDAMYWYRQDPGQGLRLIYYSQIVNDFQKGDIAEGYSVSREKKESFPLTVTSAQKNPTAFYLCASMRGREGTEAFFGQGTRLTVV.